Listed below are T cell receptor beta chains from one sample, sequenced in a study of blood T cell repertoires in COVID-19. Method: immunoSEQ multiplex PCR; TCRdb's copy keeps in-frame clones and lacks some. Among 110,000 to 150,000 clones, over 75% were seen once, and the ten largest hold 44%. The specimen sequenced was peripheral blood. The receptors come from a human donor in a cohort sampled during active COVID-19. Both conserved end residues are part of each CDR3. Each record gives: clone size, D gene, J gene, V gene, CDR3 protein, CDR3 DNA. D genes are given only for firm matches. Clone size is not always given. Where it is, it says once, few, many or a class for expanded clones.

NA	NA	TRBJ2-2	TRBV7-2	CASSHQVSRGTPGELFF	TGTGCCAGCAGCCATCAAGTGTCGAGGGGGACCCCCGGGGAGCTGTTTTTT
NA	NA	TRBJ1-1	TRBV15	CATSREERWMNTEAFF	TGTGCCACCAGCAGAGAGGAGAGATGGATGAACACTGAAGCTTTCTTT
NA	NA	TRBJ1-6	TRBV19	CASSLGGNSPLHF	TGTGCCAGTAGTTTGGGAGGGAATTCACCCCTCCACTTT
NA	NA	TRBJ1-1	TRBV5-4	CASSWKGATEAFF	TGTGCCAGCAGCTGGAAAGGAGCCACTGAAGCTTTCTTT
once	TRBD1	TRBJ1-2	TRBV19	CASSVRGLEGYTF	TGTGCCAGTAGTGTCAGGGGGCTCGAGGGCTACACCTTC
NA	NA	TRBJ2-2	TRBV12-3/TRBV12-4	CASSPLSGELFF	TGTGCCAGCTCCCCTTTGTCCGGGGAGCTGTTTTTT
once	TRBD1	TRBJ2-3	TRBV5-1	CASSPPQGASTDTQYF	TGCGCCAGCAGCCCGCCCCAGGGGGCAAGCACAGATACGCAGTATTTT
NA	TRBD1	TRBJ2-3	TRBV2	CASRRLGRGSDTQYF	TGTGCCAGCAGGCGCCTGGGCAGGGGGTCAGATACGCAGTATTTT
NA	NA	TRBJ2-1	TRBV7-3	CASSPRETGEQFF	TGTGCCAGCAGCCCCCGGGAGACGGGTGAGCAGTTCTTC
NA	TRBD1	TRBJ1-5	TRBV12-3/TRBV12-4	CASGQGAPQPQHF	TGTGCCAGCGGACAGGGGGCTCCTCAGCCCCAGCATTTT
NA	NA	TRBJ2-3	TRBV7-8	CASTPLKGGRGSTDTQYF	TGTGCCAGCACCCCTTTGAAAGGAGGGCGGGGAAGCACAGATACGCAGTATTTT
NA	TRBD2	TRBJ2-7	TRBV5-1	CASRPSGGPGGEQYF	TGCGCCAGCAGGCCTAGCGGGGGGCCCGGGGGAGAGCAGTACTTC
NA	TRBD1	TRBJ2-3	TRBV12-5	CASGPGDRGSTDTQYF	TGTGCTAGTGGTCCGGGGGACAGGGGAAGCACAGATACGCAGTATTTT
few	NA	TRBJ1-1	TRBV7-8	CASSLGRGGSEAFF	TGTGCCAGCAGCTTAGGAAGGGGAGGGAGTGAAGCTTTCTTT
NA	TRBD1	TRBJ2-3	TRBV5-8	CASSLGGQGLTDTQYF	TGTGCCAGCAGCTTGGGCGGACAGGGCCTAACAGATACGCAGTATTTT
NA	NA	TRBJ1-2	TRBV18	CASSPHNRGYTF	TGTGCCAGCTCACCACACAACAGAGGCTACACCTTC
NA	NA	TRBJ2-3	TRBV5-1	CASRPGGRGTDTQYF	TGCGCCAGCAGGCCAGGGGGGCGCGGCACAGATACGCAGTATTTT
NA	NA	TRBJ1-2	TRBV28	CASSLEGRGYGYTF	TGTGCCAGCAGTTTAGAGGGCAGGGGCTATGGCTACACCTTC
once	TRBD2	TRBJ2-1	TRBV18	CASSPGLAGFENEQFF	TGTGCCAGCTCACCGGGACTAGCGGGATTTGAGAATGAGCAGTTCTTC
NA	NA	TRBJ2-3	TRBV20-1	CSANEASSTDTQYF	TGCAGTGCTAATGAGGCATCTAGCACAGATACGCAGTATTTT
NA	TRBD2	TRBJ2-3	TRBV18	CASSPPTSGGPDTQYF	TGTGCCAGCTCACCACCGACTAGCGGGGGCCCAGATACGCAGTATTTT
NA	TRBD2	TRBJ2-5	TRBV5-1	CASSLERGDETQYF	TGCGCCAGCAGCTTGGAACGGGGGGATGAGACCCAGTACTTC
NA	NA	TRBJ2-6	TRBV12-3/TRBV12-4	CASLSSGANVLTF	TGTGCCAGCCTCTCCTCTGGGGCCAACGTCCTGACTTTC
NA	NA	TRBJ2-1	TRBV3-1/TRBV3-2	CASRPRVGGSREQFF	TGTGCCAGCAGACCGAGGGTCGGTGGGTCTCGGGAGCAGTTCTTC
NA	NA	TRBJ1-4	TRBV7-9	CASSLGQKNEKLFF	TGTGCCAGCAGCTTAGGACAGAAAAATGAAAAACTGTTTTTT
NA	NA	TRBJ1-6	TRBV7-2	CASSVWGLGNSPLHF	TGTGCCAGCAGCGTCTGGGGACTTGGGAATTCACCCCTCCACTTT
NA	NA	TRBJ1-2	TRBV2	CASSEQQNYGYTF	TGTGCCAGCAGTGAACAACAGAACTATGGCTACACCTTC
NA	TRBD1	TRBJ1-2	TRBV6-1	CASSEAGTGDGYTF	TGTGCCAGCAGTGAAGCGGGGACAGGGGATGGCTACACCTTC
NA	TRBD2	TRBJ2-1	TRBV7-7	CASSIGLAGGYNEQFF	TGTGCTAGCAGCATCGGACTAGCGGGGGGGTACAATGAGCAGTTCTTC
NA	NA	TRBJ1-5	TRBV7-7	CASSLDVGQPQHF	TGTGCCAGCAGCTTAGATGTCGGTCAGCCCCAGCATTTT
NA	NA	TRBJ2-2	TRBV7-9	CASSFRALNTGELFF	TGTGCCAGCAGCTTCAGGGCCTTGAACACCGGGGAGCTGTTTTTT
NA	TRBD1	TRBJ1-2	TRBV7-2	CASSSTGGNLEGYTF	TGTGCCAGCAGCTCTACAGGGGGCAATCTGGAGGGCTACACCTTC
NA	TRBD1	TRBJ1-2	TRBV19	CASNPGQLFYGYTF	TGTGCCAGTAATCCGGGACAGCTATTTTATGGCTACACCTTC
NA	TRBD2	TRBJ2-1	TRBV7-2	CASSFRGGFEQFF	TGTGCCAGCAGCTTTCGGGGGGGTTTTGAGCAGTTCTTC
few	NA	TRBJ1-1	TRBV2	CASSEPPMNTEAFF	TGTGCCAGCAGTGAACCCCCCATGAACACTGAAGCTTTCTTT
NA	NA	TRBJ2-3	TRBV19	CASSFGGRSTDTQYF	TGTGCCAGCAGTTTCGGGGGAAGGAGCACAGATACGCAGTATTTT
NA	TRBD2	TRBJ2-1	TRBV3-1/TRBV3-2	CASSQQAGGANEQFF	TGTGCCAGCAGCCAACAAGCGGGGGGCGCGAATGAGCAGTTCTTC
many	NA	TRBJ1-2	TRBV5-4	CASRGGLMGAYGYTF	TGTGCCAGCAGGGGCGGGCTCATGGGCGCATATGGCTACACCTTC
few	TRBD1	TRBJ2-5	TRBV18	CASSPRTGGKETQYF	TGTGCCAGCTCACCGAGGACAGGGGGAAAAGAGACCCAGTACTTC
NA	NA	TRBJ2-1	TRBV7-2	CASSAGIGQFF	TGTGCCAGCAGCGCGGGGATTGGGCAGTTCTTC
NA	NA	TRBJ1-2	TRBV12-5	CASGLGGMGYTF	TGTGCTAGTGGTTTGGGAGGGATGGGCTACACCTTC
NA	NA	TRBJ2-5	TRBV19	CEPLRGAQETQYF	TGTGAGCCCCTTCGTGGGGCCCAAGAGACCCAGTACTTC
NA	NA	TRBJ1-5	TRBV3-1/TRBV3-2	CASSQDRGGNQPQHF	TGTGCCAGCAGCCAAGATCGGGGGGGCAATCAGCCCCAGCATTTT
NA	TRBD2	TRBJ2-1	TRBV5-6	CASSFSTGLASNEQFF	TGTGCCAGCAGCTTTTCAACGGGACTAGCGAGCAATGAGCAGTTCTTC
NA	TRBD2	TRBJ2-7	TRBV19	CASSSPSGGAGEQYF	TGTGCCAGTAGTAGCCCGAGCGGGGGGGCTGGCGAGCAGTACTTC
NA	NA	TRBJ2-5	TRBV18	CASSPSGFQETQYF	TGTGCCAGCTCACCCTCAGGATTCCAAGAGACCCAGTACTTC
once	NA	TRBJ2-6	TRBV6-2/TRBV6-3	CASSYQGRSGANVLTF	TGTGCCAGCAGTTACCAGGGTCGCTCTGGGGCCAACGTCCTGACTTTC
few	TRBD2	TRBJ2-1	TRBV28	CASSLAGPYNEQFF	TGTGCCAGCAGTCTAGCGGGACCCTACAATGAGCAGTTCTTC
NA	NA	TRBJ2-2	TRBV27	CASSLFTNTGELFF	TGTGCCAGCAGTTTATTTACAAACACCGGGGAGCTGTTTTTT
NA	TRBD2	TRBJ2-1	TRBV5-1	CASSSSGRGAYNEQFF	TGCGCCAGCAGCTCAAGCGGGAGGGGGGCCTACAATGAGCAGTTCTTC
NA	TRBD2	TRBJ2-1	TRBV5-4	CASSGGTSYNEQFF	TGTGCCAGCAGCGGCGGGACTAGCTACAATGAGCAGTTCTTC
NA	NA	TRBJ1-5	TRBV19	CASSIGSRGDQPQHF	TGTGCCAGTAGTATAGGCAGTAGGGGCGATCAGCCCCAGCATTTT
once	TRBD2	TRBJ2-1	TRBV24-1	CATSDSGLAGGVDEQFF	TGTGCCACCAGTGATTCCGGACTAGCGGGGGGGGTTGATGAGCAGTTCTTC
NA	TRBD1	TRBJ1-6	TRBV2	CASRAQGGVDSPLHF	TGTGCCAGCAGAGCCCAGGGGGGTGTGGATTCACCCCTCCACTTT
NA	TRBD2	TRBJ2-1	TRBV11-2	CASSSWTSGRATNEQFF	TGTGCCAGCAGCTCCTGGACTAGCGGGAGGGCTACGAATGAGCAGTTCTTC
NA	TRBD2	TRBJ2-5	TRBV11-2	CASSRLAGGLGETQYF	TGTGCCAGCAGTCGACTAGCGGGGGGTCTGGGAGAGACCCAGTACTTC
once	TRBD1	TRBJ1-4	TRBV5-4	CASSSGGGFATNEKLFF	TGTGCCAGCAGCTCAGGGGGAGGATTTGCAACTAATGAAAAACTGTTTTTT
NA	NA	TRBJ1-3	TRBV6-6	CASRGVGRNTIYF	TGTGCCAGCAGAGGGGTTGGCAGAAACACCATATATTTT
NA	TRBD1	TRBJ1-1	TRBV19	CASRGGQTYGTEAFF	TGTGCCAGTAGAGGGGGACAGACCTATGGGACTGAAGCTTTCTTT
NA	TRBD2	TRBJ2-3	TRBV29-1	CSFRTSGGIRSSTDTQYF	TGCAGCTTCCGGACTAGCGGGGGGATTAGATCTAGCACAGATACGCAGTATTTT